A single sample gave rise to the 32 T cell receptor beta chains below, sequenced in a study of shared clonotypes between healthy human individuals. Profiling relied on immunoSEQ multiplex PCR, and the TCRdb table lists in-frame clones only, not all of them. The data hold under 850,000 clones, with more than 85% observed a single time. CD45RO-negative CD8 cells positively selected for CCR7 made up the naive population, which excluded terminally differentiated effector memory CD45RA+ cells. Sequences were obtained from naive CD8+ T cells sorted from blood. These receptors originate from a man aged 30 to 39 in good health.

The chain uses TRBV7-9 and TRBJ2-3; possibly TRBD2 for D (5 bases). The germline CDR1 and CDR2 sequences are SEHNR and FQNEAQ (reference sequence). The CDR3 sequence is 16 residues long. The V end was cut by 1 base, the J end by 4 bases, with 15 bases between. CDR3 loop: CASSLVVGEAADTQYF. CDR3 nucleotide sequence: TGTGCCAGCAGCTTAGTTGTTGGCGAAGCGGCAGATACGCAGTATTTT.

The V and J genes are TRBV28 and TRBJ1-2; the match to TRBD1 covers 7 bases. The junction had 12 bases not matched to a gene; V was cut back by 6 bases and J by 8 bases. There are 14 residues in the CDR3. The V gene's germline CDR1 is MDHEN and CDR2 SYDVKM. The CDR3 protein is CASSRQGGAGGYTF. The CDR3 region has the DNA TGTGCCAGCAGCCGACAGGGAGGCGCGGGGGGCTACACCTTC.

The rearrangement uses TRBV4-3 and TRBJ1-1, with D possibly being TRBD1 (5 bases). Germline V gene sequence: CDR1 LGHNA, CDR2 YSLEER. Trimming removed 1 base from V and 1 base from J, with 16 bases in between. This CDR3 region has 17 residues. This CDR3 reads CASSQVILQVENTEAFF. In DNA, the CDR3 is TGCGCCAGCAGCCAAGTTATACTACAGGTAGAGAACACTGAAGCTTTCTTT.

This chain links TRBV10-3 with TRBJ2-7; a weak D match, TRBD1 (5 bases). CDR1 is ENHRY and CDR2 is SYGVKD in the germline V gene. The CDR3 extends over 16 amino acids. Trimming stripped 10 bases from V and 3 bases from J, with 25 bases between. CDR3 DNA sequence: TGTGCCACCCTAGGGGCCGTGGAGTCCCTTGACTACGAGCAGTACTTC. It codes for CATLGAVESLDYEQYF.

The rearrangement links TRBV7-9 to TRBJ2-2, with D tentatively TRBD2 (5 bases). The CDR3 is 14 amino acids. V was pared by 1 base and J by 5 bases, with 8 bases between. Germline V gene sequence: CDR1 SEHNR, CDR2 FQNEAQ (reference sequence). This CDR3 reads CASSLVRETGELFF. The CDR3 DNA is TGTGCCAGCAGCTTAGTTAGGGAGACCGGGGAGCTGTTTTTT.

The V and J genes are TRBV28 and TRBJ1-1; TRBD1 might be the D (5 bases). The V end was cut by 8 bases, the J end by 4 bases, with 14 bases between. Germline values: CDR1 MDHEN, CDR2 SYDVKM. The CDR3 covers 13 residues. As DNA, the CDR3 is TGTGCCAGCCCCCGGAGGGACGGCACTGAAGCTTTCTTT. This codes for CASPRRDGTEAFF.

The sample holds a few counts of this clone. This CDR3 is also generated by other DNA sequences in the sample. The CDR3 sequence is CASSLGKNTEAFF. CDR3 bases: TGTGCCAGCAGTCTCGGTAAGAACACTGAAGCTTTCTTT. This rearrangement joins TRBV27 to TRBJ1-1; D remains unclear. V was cut by 5 bases and J by 1 base, with 8 bases left in between. Germline values: CDR1 MNHEY, CDR2 SMNVEV (reference sequence). This CDR3 is built from 13 residues.

V and J are TRBV30 and TRBJ2-3; D is possibly TRBD2 (6 bases). Trimming left V 2 bases short and J 5 bases short, with 11 bases between. Germline lookup yields CDR1 GTSNPN and CDR2 SVGIG (reference sequence). There are 13 residues in the CDR3. The CDR3 bases are TGTGCCTGGAGTAGCGGGCCTGGAGATACGCAGTATTTT. It is translated as CAWSSGPGDTQYF.

V is TRBV11-3 and J is TRBJ2-3, with D perhaps matching TRBD2 (5 bases). Germline CDR1 and CDR2: SGHNT and YENEEA. CDR3 length: 15 amino acids. Trimming stripped 5 bases from V and 0 bases from J, with 12 bases between. The CDR3: CASSRTPSSTDTQYF. The CDR3 bases are TGTGCCAGCAGCAGGACTCCTTCTAGCACAGATACGCAGTATTTT.

The chain links TRBV28 to TRBJ2-2; D might be TRBD1 or TRBD2, each matching 6 bases. CDR3 size: 16 residues. The V gene's germline CDR1 is MDHEN and CDR2 SYDVKM. V lost 4 bases, J lost 0 bases, and 12 bases lay in between. As DNA, the CDR3 is TGTGCCAGCAGTTCTCGCGGGACAACGAACACCGGGGAGCTGTTTTTT. Translation: CASSSRGTTNTGELFF.

For this clone: This CDR3 is also generated by other DNA sequences in the sample. The chain combines TRBV6-5 with TRBJ2-7; 7 bases match TRBD2. The CDR3 contains 13 residues. Germline V gene sequence: CDR1 MNHEY, CDR2 SVGAGI. J gave up 3 bases and V 2 bases, and 1 base lay outside the gene matches. CDR3 nucleotide sequence: TGTGCCAGCAGTTACGCTAGCGGCTACGAGCAGTACTTC. Translation: CASSYASGYEQYF.

In the case of this clone: Other DNA sequences of this sample code for an identical CDR3. This chain joins TRBV9 and TRBJ1-1; D gene uncertain. This CDR3 is 13 amino acids long. The germline V gene encodes CDR1 SGDLS and CDR2 YYNGEE. Trimming pared 3 bases from V and 2 bases from J, leaving 8 bases between. CDR3 DNA: TGTGCCAGCAGCGGCCGGGGTAACACTGAAGCTTTCTTT. Translating gives CASSGRGNTEAFF. Supplemented by reference TRBV9 and TRBJ1-1, the full variable domain reads DSGVTQTPKHLITATGQRVTLRCSPRSGDLSVYWYQQSLDQGLQFLIQYYNGEERAKGNILERFSAQQFPDLHSELNLSSLELGDSALYFCASSGRGNTEAFFGQGTRLTVV.

The chain has TRBV30 and TRBJ2-5, with TRBD2 matching over 8 bases. The CDR3 is made up of 13 amino acids. Per the germline V gene, CDR1 is GTSNPN and CDR2 is SVGIG (reference sequence). This chain's CDR3 is CTIPGRGRETQYF. The CDR3 nucleotides are TGTACCATTCCCGGGAGGGGAAGGGAGACCCAGTACTTC.

This chain links TRBV10-3 with TRBJ2-2, with a possible D match to TRBD1 (5 bases). Germline-derived CDR1 and CDR2 are ENHRY and SYGVKD. The CDR3 totals 16 residues. Trimming shortened V by 4 bases and J by 1 base, and 13 bases separated the two germline ends. The CDR3 DNA follows: TGTGCCATCAGTGGGAATCTAGGGGAGAACACCGGGGAGCTGTTTTTT. Its translation: CAISGNLGENTGELFF.

The chain combines TRBV6-5 with TRBJ2-4; D gene uncertain. The V gene lost 3 bases and the J gene lost 6 bases, with 3 bases spanning the gap. The CDR3 length is 11 residues. Germline CDR1 reads MNHEY; CDR2 reads SVGAGI. The CDR3 bases are TGTGCCAGCAGTTATGGAAACATTCAGTACTTC. It encodes CASSYGNIQYF.

This chain joins TRBV30 and TRBJ1-5, with a tentative D call TRBD1 (5 bases). This CDR3 spans 15 amino acids. The ends were cut back, 1 base at V and 0 bases at J, with 10 bases in the middle. CDR1 and CDR2 (germline): GTSNPN, SVGIG (reference sequence). The CDR3 DNA sequence: TGTGCCTGGAGTGCTGGACAAAATAGCAATCAGCCCCAGCATTTT. The encoded protein is CAWSAGQNSNQPQHF.

The table lists this clone with a count of one. The rearrangement links TRBV7-9 to TRBJ2-1; TRBD1 matches at 7 bases. Germline assignment: CDR1 SEHNR and CDR2 FQNEAQ (reference sequence). The trim removed 9 bases at V and 3 bases at J, leaving 8 bases unmatched. The CDR3 length is 14 residues. The CDR3 sequence: CASPTGTVYNEQFF. CDR3 in DNA: TGTGCCAGTCCGACAGGGACGGTCTACAATGAGCAGTTCTTC.

This rearrangement joins TRBV4-1 to TRBJ2-1, with D perhaps matching TRBD2 (6 bases). The CDR3 runs to 16 residues. The V and J ends lost 2 bases and 3 bases respectively, with 14 bases between them. Per germline, CDR1 MGHRA and CDR2 YSYEKL. The CDR3 spells CASSQLDGRYYNEQFF. For the CDR3, the DNA is TGCGCCAGCAGCCAATTAGACGGGAGATACTACAATGAGCAGTTCTTC.

This clone was detected only a few times. The chain recombines TRBV9 with TRBJ2-7; maybe TRBD1 (5 bases). V lost 4 bases and J 7 bases, leaving 12 bases between the germline ends. This CDR3 region has 12 residues. Germline V gene lookup returns CDR1 SGDLS and CDR2 YYNGEE. The CDR3: CASSQGYGEQYF. For the CDR3, the DNA is TGTGCCAGCAGCCAGGGATACGGGGAGCAGTACTTC.

The J gene is TRBJ2-7, the V gene TRBV30; D is perhaps TRBD1 (6 bases). The CDR3 sequence is 14 residues long. The ends were cut back, 1 base at V and 0 bases at J, with 10 bases in the middle. The germline V gene has CDR1 GTSNPN and CDR2 SVGIG (reference sequence). CDR3 bases: TGTGCCTGGAGTGGTATGGACAGCTCCTACGAGCAGTACTTC. Protein product: CAWSGMDSSYEQYF.

This chain joins TRBV6-1 and TRBJ1-1; D gene uncertain. Trimming took off 6 bases at V and 1 base at J, with 15 bases between the two ends. Germline CDR1 and CDR2: MNHNS and SASEGT. This CDR3 region has 15 residues. The CDR3 loop reads CASSQTNSRNTEAFF. CDR3 nucleotides: TGTGCCAGCAGCCAAACTAACAGTCGGAACACTGAAGCTTTCTTT.

The genes are TRBV7-9 and TRBJ2-7; 7 nucleotides match TRBD2. V gave up 3 bases and J gave up 3 bases; unmatched junction bases: 8. The length of the CDR3 is 15 residues. Germline CDR1 SEHNR, CDR2 FQNEAQ (reference sequence). This chain's CDR3 is CASSLVAGGFYEQYF. The CDR3 DNA sequence: TGTGCCAGCAGCTTGGTAGCGGGTGGATTCTACGAGCAGTACTTC.

The CDR3 DNA reads TGTGCCAGCAGGGCGGGGAACACCGGGGAGCTGTTTTTT. Encoded protein: CASRAGNTGELFF. This chain uses TRBV7-9 with TRBJ2-2; TRBD2 is a possible D gene (5 bases). V dropped 6 bases and J dropped 1 base, with 6 bases sitting between them. This CDR3 spans 13 amino acids. Germline-derived CDR1 and CDR2 are SEHNR and FQNEAQ (reference sequence).

The chain recombines TRBV5-6 with TRBJ1-1; no clear D. V lost 4 bases and J 5 bases, leaving 18 bases between the germline ends. This CDR3 comprises 15 residues. CDR1 and CDR2 (germline): SGHDT, YYEEEE. The CDR3 region has the DNA TGTGCCAGCAGCCGGAAAGAGGGCGCAACAACTGAAGCTTTCTTT. This encodes CASSRKEGATTEAFF.

The chain links TRBV7-6 to TRBJ1-1; 7 positions match TRBD1. The J segment lost 1 base and the V segment lost 5 bases, leaving 4 bases of the junction unmatched. Per the germline V gene, CDR1 is SGHVS and CDR2 is FNYEAQ. The CDR3 is 14 residues long. This CDR3 reads CASSAGTANTEAFF. CDR3 sequence (DNA): TGTGCCAGCAGCGCCGGGACAGCGAACACTGAAGCTTTCTTT.

This chain uses TRBV4-1 with TRBJ2-1; 8 bases map to TRBD2. Germline loops: CDR1 MGHRA, CDR2 YSYEKL. V lost 0 bases and J lost 4; bases outside the gene matches: 2. This CDR3 region has 15 residues. CDR3 nucleotides: TGCGCCAGCAGCCAAGAGGAGCGGGGGTACAATGAGCAGTTCTTC. Translation gives CASSQEERGYNEQFF.

The chain links TRBV27 to TRBJ2-3; D could derive from TRBD1 or TRBD2 (5 bases each). The CDR3 is 14 amino acids. Trimming stripped 3 bases from V and 2 bases from J, with 9 bases between. CDR1 MNHEY and CDR2 SMNVEV come from the germline V gene (reference sequence). CDR3 loop: CASSFFGATDTQYF. Here the CDR3 DNA reads TGTGCCAGCAGTTTCTTCGGGGCCACAGATACGCAGTATTTT.

This chain connects TRBV4-1 to TRBJ2-7, with D tentatively TRBD1 (6 bases). This CDR3 comprises 15 residues. The germline V and J ends were trimmed by 3 bases and 1 base, with 13 bases remaining between them. Germline values: CDR1 MGHRA, CDR2 YSYEKL. This CDR3 reads CASSQGVGASYEQYF. The DNA for the CDR3 is TGCGCCAGCAGCCAGGGGGTGGGGGCGTCCTACGAGCAGTACTTC.

In regard to this clone: Other DNA sequences within the sample encode an identical CDR3. CDR3 in DNA: TGTGCCAGCAGCCGGGACAATCAGCCCCAGCATTTT. This sequence encodes CASSRDNQPQHF. The V and J genes are TRBV7-9 and TRBJ1-5; D remains unclear. The V end lost 5 bases, the J end lost 3 bases, and 5 bases lay between the germline ends. This CDR3 has 12 amino acids. CDR1 is SEHNR and CDR2 is FQNEAQ in the germline V gene (reference sequence). The variable domain in full, with the rest retrieved from reference TRBV7-9 and TRBJ1-5, is DTGVSQNPRHKITKRGQNVTFRCDPISEHNRLYWYRQTLGQGPEFLTYFQNEAQLEKSRLLSDRFSAERPKGSFSTLEIQRTEQGDSAMYLCASSRDNQPQHFGDGTRLSIL.

This clone has just a few counts. V usage is TRBV28 and J usage is TRBJ2-7, with D perhaps being TRBD1 or TRBD2 (6 bases each). Trimming removed 10 bases from V and 0 bases from J, with 10 bases in between. Germline V gene data show CDR1 as MDHEN and CDR2 as SYDVKM. The CDR3 sequence is 12 residues long. The CDR3 DNA is TGTGCCACCAGGGGACTCTCCTACGAGCAGTACTTC. Amino acids: CATRGLSYEQYF.

J is TRBJ2-1 and V is TRBV5-1; 9 bases match TRBD2. The length of the CDR3 is 14 residues. Germline CDR1 SGHRS, CDR2 YFSETQ. Losses at the gene ends were 5 bases for V and 4 bases for J; bases not matched to a gene: 4. This CDR3 is CASRASGIYNEQFF. CDR3 DNA: TGCGCCAGCAGGGCTAGCGGGATTTACAATGAGCAGTTCTTC.

The V call is TRBV7-2, the J call TRBJ2-5; D perhaps matches TRBD1 (6 bases). This CDR3 region has 14 residues. From germline, CDR1 is SGHTA and CDR2 FQGNSA. Trimming removed 2 bases at V and 5 bases at J, with 12 bases between. The CDR3 nucleotides are TGTGCCAGCAGCTTAAGGGGGTTCGTGGAGACCCAGTACTTC. It specifies CASSLRGFVETQYF.